This TCR beta chain appears in the sequencing data of a study of blood T cells in healthy people across ages. From germline, CDR1 is MNHNY and CDR2 SVGAGI (reference sequence). This CDR3 comprises 14 residues. V was cut by 2 bases and J by 6 bases, with 13 bases left in between. Next came a second PCR, run for about 6 to 12 cycles, which used a sample-barcoded 5' primer along with a J-beta primer mix. TCRdb reprocessed the 5' RACE reads with MiXCR, giving one entry per CDR3 protein. The repertoire includes roughly 700,000 distinct CDR3 sequences, about 25% of them detected once, and under 10% sits in the top ten. This sample also appeared in a second study, on T cells of mothers and their children. From that study: No persistent microchimeric T cell clones were detected at approximately 100 clones per million clonotypes sensitivity.

The sequence derives from a boy younger than 18 in good health. The specimen was blood. The gene calls are TRBV6-6 and TRBJ1-2, with D possibly being TRBD1 (6 bases). In DNA form, the CDR3 reads TGTGCCAGCAGTTACGGGGACACCGAGGATGGCTACACCTTC. The encoded protein is CASSYGDTEDGYTF.